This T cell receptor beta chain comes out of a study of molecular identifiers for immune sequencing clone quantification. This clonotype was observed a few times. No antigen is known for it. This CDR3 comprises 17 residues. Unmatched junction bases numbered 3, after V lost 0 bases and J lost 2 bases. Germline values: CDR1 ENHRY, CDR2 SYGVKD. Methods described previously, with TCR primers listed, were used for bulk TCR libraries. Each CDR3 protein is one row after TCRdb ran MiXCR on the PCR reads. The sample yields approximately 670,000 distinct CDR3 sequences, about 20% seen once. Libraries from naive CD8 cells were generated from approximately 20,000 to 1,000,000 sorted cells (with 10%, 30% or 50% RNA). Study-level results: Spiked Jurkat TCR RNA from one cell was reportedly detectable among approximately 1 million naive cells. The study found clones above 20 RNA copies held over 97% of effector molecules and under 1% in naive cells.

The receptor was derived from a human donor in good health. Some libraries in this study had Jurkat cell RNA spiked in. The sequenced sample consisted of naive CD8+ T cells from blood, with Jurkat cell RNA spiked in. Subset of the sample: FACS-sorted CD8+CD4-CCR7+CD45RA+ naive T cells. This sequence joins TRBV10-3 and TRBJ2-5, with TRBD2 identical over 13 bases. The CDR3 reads CAISESVLAGGQETQYF. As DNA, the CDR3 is TGTGCCATCAGTGAGTCAGTACTAGCGGGGGGGCAAGAGACCCAGTACTTC.